This T cell receptor (beta chain) was captured by sequencing in a study of cytomegalovirus exposure and HLA in healthy donors. Findings and caveats of the study: Analyzed later, association rates of TCRs varied across HLA loci, with DRB1 most and HLA-C fewest.

PCR primers comprised 60 Vbeta and 13 Jbeta primers. Sequencing used immunoSEQ multiplex PCR; TCRdb keeps in-frame clones, though not all of them. The sample lists roughly 150,000 clones; around 79% were seen once. In the case of this clone: As yet, its antigen is unknown.

CDR3 length equals 19 residues. Trimming took 0 bases from V and 1 from J; bases not matched to a gene: 9. The germline V gene has CDR1 LGHNA and CDR2 YSLEER. The sample taken for sequencing was PBMCs. This chain links TRBV4-3 with TRBJ2-1; 10 bases are shared with TRBD2. The clonotype comes from a man aged 18 to 30 in good health and CMV-seronegative. CDR3 DNA: TGCGCCAGCAGCCAAGATTTACTAGCGGGACGAAGTTCCTACAATGAGCAGTTCTTC. Its protein product is CASSQDLLAGRSSYNEQFF.